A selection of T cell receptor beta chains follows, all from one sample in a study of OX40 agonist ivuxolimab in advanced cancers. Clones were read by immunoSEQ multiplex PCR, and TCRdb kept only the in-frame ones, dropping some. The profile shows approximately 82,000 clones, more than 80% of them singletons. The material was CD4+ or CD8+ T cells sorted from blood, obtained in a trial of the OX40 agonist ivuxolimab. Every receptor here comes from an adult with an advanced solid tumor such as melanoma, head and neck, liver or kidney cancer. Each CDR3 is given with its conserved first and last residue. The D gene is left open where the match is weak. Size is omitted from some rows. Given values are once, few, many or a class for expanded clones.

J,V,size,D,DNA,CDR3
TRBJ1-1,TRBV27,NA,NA,TGTGCCAGCAGTCCCCGGGGAGGGGGTATCACTGAAGCTTTCTTT,CASSPRGGGITEAFF
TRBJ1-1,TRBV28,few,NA,TGTGCCAGCATAGGAACGGCTAACACTGAAGCTTTCTTT,CASIGTANTEAFF
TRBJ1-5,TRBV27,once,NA,TGTGCCAGCAGTTTACAGGGAGATCAGCCCCAGCATTTT,CASSLQGDQPQHF
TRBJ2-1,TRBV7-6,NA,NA,TGTGCCAGCAGCCGAGGGGGGAACCAGTTCTTC,CASSRGGNQFF
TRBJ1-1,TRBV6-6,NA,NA,TGTGCCAGCACCCCTACGGGGATCGGCACTGAAGCTTTCTTT,CASTPTGIGTEAFF
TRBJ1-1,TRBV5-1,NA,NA,TGCGCCAGCAGCTTGGCCGGCGACAGGTTTGGTTTCTTT,CASSLAGDRFGFF
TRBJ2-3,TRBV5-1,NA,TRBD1,TGCGCCAGCAGCTTGGAGGGACAGGGAGATACGCAGTATTTT,CASSLEGQGDTQYF
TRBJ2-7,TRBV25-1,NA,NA,TGTGCCAGCAGTAGGGGCGCCTACGAGCAGTACTTC,CASSRGAYEQYF
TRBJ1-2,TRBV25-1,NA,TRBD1,TGTGCCAGCAGTGACGGGGGGGACAGATCCATCTATGGCTACACCTTC,CASSDGGDRSIYGYTF
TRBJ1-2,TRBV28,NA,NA,TGTGCCAGCAGCCCGGGACACAACTATGGCTACACCTTC,CASSPGHNYGYTF
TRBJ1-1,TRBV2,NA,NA,TGTGCCAGCAGGATAACGGTGAACACTGAAGCTTTCTTT,CASRITVNTEAFF
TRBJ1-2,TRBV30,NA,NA,TGTGCCTGGAGTCGGGACTGGAGAAACTATGGCTACACCTTC,CAWSRDWRNYGYTF
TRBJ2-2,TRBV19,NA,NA,TGTGCCAGTATGCTGGGGAGAACTTACACCGGGGAGCTGTTTTTT,CASMLGRTYTGELFF
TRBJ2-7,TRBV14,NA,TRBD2,TGTGCCAGCAGCCAACCCGGGACTAGCCTTAACGAGCAGTACTTC,CASSQPGTSLNEQYF
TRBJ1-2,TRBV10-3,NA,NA,TGTGCCATCAGTGCGGGGGGTCGGTATGGCTACACCTTC,CAISAGGRYGYTF
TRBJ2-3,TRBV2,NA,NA,TGTGCCAGCAGACGCGAGGGGGATACGCAGTATTTT,CASRREGDTQYF
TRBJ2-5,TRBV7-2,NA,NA,TGTGCCAGCAGCTCCCGGGGGCCCCAAGAGACCCAGTACTTC,CASSSRGPQETQYF
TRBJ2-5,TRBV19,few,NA,TGTGCCAGTAGTATAGGTCTCAGGCCGGAGACCCAGTACTTC,CASSIGLRPETQYF
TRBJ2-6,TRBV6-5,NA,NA,TGTGCCAGCAGTTTCGGGATTTCCTCTGGGGCCAACGTCCTGACTTTC,CASSFGISSGANVLTF
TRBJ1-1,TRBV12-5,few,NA,TGTGCTAGTGGTCCGGAGACAGTCGAAGCTTTCTTT,CASGPETVEAFF
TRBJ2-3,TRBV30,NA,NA,TGTGCCTGGAGTGTACGGTATACGCAGTATTTT,CAWSVRYTQYF
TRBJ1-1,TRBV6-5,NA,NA,TGTGCCAGCAGCAGGGAAGCTGAAGCTTTCTTT,CASSREAEAFF
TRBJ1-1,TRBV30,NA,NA,TGTGCCTGGAGAGGCCATATGAACACTGAAGCTTTCTTT,CAWRGHMNTEAFF
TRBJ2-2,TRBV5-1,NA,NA,TGCGCCAGCAGCTTGGTGGGGGGCGGCACCGGGGAGCTGTTTTTT,CASSLVGGGTGELFF
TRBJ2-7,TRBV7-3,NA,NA,TGTGCCAGCAGCTTGGACCCCCTCTACGAGCAGTACTTC,CASSLDPLYEQYF
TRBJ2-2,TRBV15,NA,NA,TGTGCCACCAGCAGAGATCTCGCGGGGCCCACCGGGGAGCTGTTTTTT,CATSRDLAGPTGELFF
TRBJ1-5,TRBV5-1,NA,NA,TGCGCCAGCAGCAACGGGCTGACGGGCAATCAGCCCCAGCATTTT,CASSNGLTGNQPQHF
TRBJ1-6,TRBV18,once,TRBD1,TGTGCCAGCTCACCACGGACAGGGAATTCACCCCTCCACTTT,CASSPRTGNSPLHF
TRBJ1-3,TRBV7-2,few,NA,TGTGCCAGCAGCTTAGCCCACATCTCTGGAAACACCATATATTTT,CASSLAHISGNTIYF